One and the same sample provided the 25 T cell receptor beta chains below, sequenced in a study of shared clonotypes between healthy human individuals. Profiled with immunoSEQ multiplex PCR; TCRdb holds only in-frame clones, not every one. Among about 1 million clones, around three quarters were seen once, and the ten largest hold 0.5% to 0.6%. Sequenced sample: memory CD4+ T cells from PBMCs. Described subset: CD45RA-negative fraction. Source of these receptors: a man between 18 and 35 years old in good health. Some clones in this sample may be carry-over from other donors' samples.

J is TRBJ2-2 and V is TRBV28, with a possible D match to TRBD1 (7 bases). The CDR3 covers 17 residues. Germline lookup yields CDR1 MDHEN and CDR2 SYDVKM. V lost 3 bases to trimming and J lost 4 bases, with 18 bases between them. The CDR3 sequence is CASSFPGAGTATGELFF. CDR3 DNA sequence: TGTGCCAGCAGTTTCCCAGGGGCGGGGACAGCCACCGGGGAGCTGTTTTTT.

This clone was found once. The J gene is TRBJ2-2, the V gene TRBV27; D may correspond to TRBD1 or TRBD2 (6 bases each). V was pared by 5 bases and J by 1 base, with 14 bases between. CDR1 and CDR2 (germline): MNHEY, SMNVEV (reference sequence). This CDR3 is built from 16 residues. This chain's CDR3 is CASSTPRGLNTGELFF. CDR3 nucleotides: TGTGCCAGCAGTACGCCCCGGGGGCTGAACACCGGGGAGCTGTTTTTT.

V gene TRBV19 combines with J gene TRBJ2-6; D gene unclear. The CDR3 totals 13 residues. The germline gives CDR1 LNHDA, CDR2 SQIVND (reference sequence). Between the trimmed V and J ends, which lost 5 bases and 0 bases, there was a span of 2 bases. The CDR3 loop is CASSYSGANVLTF. The CDR3 DNA follows: TGTGCCAGTAGTTACTCTGGGGCCAACGTCCTGACTTTC.

The chain links TRBV6-1 to TRBJ1-5; D uncertain. CDR1 and CDR2 from the germline V gene are MNHNS and SASEGT. The CDR3 is 15 residues long. Trimming cost V 3 bases and J 15 bases, with 24 bases left between them. The CDR3 here is CASSDSRPAIRIWHF. CDR3 DNA sequence: TGTGCCAGCAGTGACAGTCGGCCAGCGATCAGGATTTGGCATTTT.

This chain links TRBV5-1 with TRBJ2-5, with a tentative D call TRBD1 (6 bases). The V and J ends lost 7 bases and 5 bases respectively, with 27 bases between them. Germline CDR1 reads SGHRS; CDR2 reads YFSETQ. CDR3 size: 17 residues. CDR3 DNA sequence: TGCGCCAGCGGCAGGGGCTCCAACGACGTGCGGGCGGAGACCCAGTACTTC. This translates into CASGRGSNDVRAETQYF.

The table lists this clone with a count of one. The rearrangement uses TRBV27 and TRBJ2-7; TRBD2 might be the D (6 bases). Trimming removed 0 bases at V and 9 bases at J, with 15 bases between. Per germline, CDR1 MNHEY and CDR2 SMNVEV (reference sequence). The CDR3 has 14 residues. As DNA, the CDR3 is TGTGCCAGCAGTTTATCAAACTGGGCAGCGGGGCAGTACTTC. Translation: CASSLSNWAAGQYF.

The chain is built from TRBV11-1 and TRBJ2-2, with D tentatively TRBD2 (6 bases). The CDR3 spans 15 residues. CDR1 SGHAT and CDR2 FQDESV come from the germline V gene (reference sequence). The V gene lost 0 bases and the J gene lost 3 bases, with 8 bases spanning the gap. The chain's CDR3 is CASSLAGTYTGELFF. The CDR3 bases are TGTGCCAGCAGCTTAGCAGGGACTTACACCGGGGAGCTGTTTTTT.

J is TRBJ2-7 and V is TRBV5-1, with 8 bases aligning to TRBD2. Germline loops: CDR1 SGHRS, CDR2 YFSETQ. The J segment lost 4 bases and the V segment lost 0 bases, leaving 6 bases of the junction unmatched. The CDR3 consists of 15 residues. The CDR3 DNA follows: TGCGCCAGCAGCTTGGCGAGCGGGAGAGGGTACGAGCAGTACTTC. This translates into CASSLASGRGYEQYF.

V is TRBV5-1 and J is TRBJ1-1; a weak D match, TRBD1 (5 bases). Trimming took off 3 bases at V and 4 bases at J, with 10 bases between the two ends. The CDR3 contains 13 residues. Germline CDR1 SGHRS, CDR2 YFSETQ. CDR3 nucleotide sequence: TGCGCCAGCAGCTGGGGGTTCGCCACTGAAGCTTTCTTT. This codes for CASSWGFATEAFF.

This sequence joins TRBV6-5 and TRBJ1-1; D not certain. The CDR3 covers 13 residues. V was pared by 5 bases and J by 6 bases, with 13 bases between. Germline lookup yields CDR1 MNHEY and CDR2 SVGAGI. CDR3 bases: TGTGCCAGCAGTGAGGTTCGAGGTGCTGAAGCTTTCTTT. It codes for CASSEVRGAEAFF.

J is TRBJ2-2 and V is TRBV5-1; 8 bases align to TRBD2. The CDR3 totals 16 residues. CDR1 is SGHRS, CDR2 YFSETQ, per germline. Unmatched junction bases numbered 3, after V lost 1 base and J lost 1 base. This CDR3 reads CASSLRGLGNTGELFF. In DNA form, the CDR3 reads TGCGCCAGCAGCTTGAGGGGACTAGGGAACACCGGGGAGCTGTTTTTT.

For this clone: One junction end disagrees with the germline gene, perhaps due to a read error. The rearrangement uses TRBV14 and TRBJ2-3, with 13 bases fitting TRBD2. CDR3 length: 13 amino acids. Looked up from germline, CDR1 is SGHDN and CDR2 is FVKESK. The CDR3 spells CASSQDLTSGGSF. CDR3 coding DNA: TGTGCCAGCAGCCAAGATCTGACTAGCGGGGGGAGCTTT.

The chain employs TRBV28 and TRBJ2-1; the match to TRBD2 covers 7 bases. From germline, CDR1 is MDHEN and CDR2 SYDVKM. J was trimmed by 2 bases and V by 6 bases; bases with no gene match: 7. This CDR3 region has 15 residues. The CDR3 DNA reads as TGTGCCAGCAGAGGCCCCGGGACTACCTACAATGAGCAGTTCTTC. Translated, it gives CASRGPGTTYNEQFF.

The V gene is TRBV6-5, the J gene TRBJ2-1, with D possibly TRBD1 on 6 matching bases. The CDR3 runs to 15 residues. V was clipped by 6 bases and J by 4 bases, with 16 bases between them. From germline, CDR1 is MNHEY and CDR2 SVGAGI. For the CDR3, the DNA is TGTGCCAGCAGCCCCCGCCAGGGGCATTACAATGAGCAGTTCTTC. The encoded protein is CASSPRQGHYNEQFF.

The CDR3 bases are TGTGCCAGCAGCACAAAGACTAGCGGGGGTGCCGGCGAGCAGTACTTC. This gives the protein CASSTKTSGGAGEQYF. The gene calls are TRBV2 and TRBJ2-7; 12 nucleotides agree with TRBD2. Germline-derived CDR1 and CDR2 are SNHLY and FYNNEI. CDR3 length: 16 residues. The trim removed 6 bases at V and 6 bases at J, leaving 12 bases unmatched.

This clone was recorded a few times. J is TRBJ1-2 and V is TRBV28, with 9 bases identical to TRBD1. Germline CDR1 reads MDHEN; CDR2 reads SYDVKM. The V segment lost 5 bases and the J segment 2 bases; nucleotides outside the gene matches: 6. The CDR3 length is 15 residues. CDR3 sequence reads: CASSEPGTGNYGYTF. In nucleotides, the CDR3 is TGTGCCAGCAGTGAACCCGGGACAGGGAACTATGGCTACACCTTC.

The rearrangement joins TRBV5-1 to TRBJ1-1; 8 bases map to TRBD1. Unmatched junction bases numbered 6, after V lost 2 bases and J lost 6 bases. The length of the CDR3 is 14 residues. Germline lookup yields CDR1 SGHRS and CDR2 YFSETQ. The CDR3 coding sequence is TGCGCCAGCAGCTTTCAGGGGGCGAGCTCTGAAGCTTTCTTT. This sequence encodes CASSFQGASSEAFF.

The chain recombines TRBV7-9 with TRBJ2-3, with a possible D match to TRBD2 (6 bases). Trimming left V 5 bases short and J 6 bases short, with 21 bases between. The CDR3 is made up of 16 amino acids. CDR1 is SEHNR, CDR2 FQNEAQ, per germline (reference sequence). The CDR3 protein is CASSPPTSLAVDTQYF. CDR3 nucleotides: TGTGCCAGCAGCCCACCGACATCACTAGCTGTCGATACGCAGTATTTT. Drawing the rest from reference TRBV7-9 and TRBJ2-3, the complete variable domain is DTGVSQNPRHKITKRGQNVTFRCDPISEHNRLYWYRQTLGQGPEFLTYFQNEAQLEKSRLLSDRFSAERPKGSFSTLEIQRTEQGDSAMYLCASSPPTSLAVDTQYFGPGTRLTVL.

The V gene is TRBV5-1, the J gene TRBJ1-2; D is ambiguous. The germline gives CDR1 SGHRS, CDR2 YFSETQ. The CDR3 runs 12 residues. Trimming pared 4 bases from V and 4 bases from J, leaving 8 bases between. CDR3 in DNA: TGCGCCAGCAGCAACAGCCTCTATGGCTACACCTTC. Translation gives CASSNSLYGYTF.

The rearrangement links TRBV5-4 to TRBJ1-2; D not certain. V lost 0 bases and J lost 8, with 14 bases in between. The CDR3 runs to 14 residues. Germline V lookup: CDR1 SGHNT, CDR2 YYREEE (reference sequence). CDR3 nucleotides: TGTGCCAGCAGCTTGGAAGGTGCCGGACGCGGCTACACCTTC. This translates into CASSLEGAGRGYTF.

In its sample, this clone was seen a few times. The V gene is TRBV27, the J gene TRBJ2-1; 11 bases are a match to TRBD2. The V segment lost 7 bases and the J segment 6 bases; nucleotides outside the gene matches: 8. The germline gives CDR1 MNHEY, CDR2 SMNVEV (reference sequence). The CDR3 has 15 residues. This CDR3 is CASTLRGLAVNEQFF. CDR3 nucleotides: TGTGCCAGCACCCTGAGGGGACTAGCGGTCAATGAGCAGTTCTTC.

The chain combines TRBV7-9 with TRBJ2-5; no clear D gene. Germline values: CDR1 SEHNR, CDR2 FQNEAQ (reference sequence). This CDR3 spans 12 amino acids. Trimming removed 3 bases from V and 5 bases from J, with 7 bases in between. The CDR3 sequence: CASSFLGETQYF. The CDR3 bases are TGTGCCAGCAGCTTTTTAGGGGAGACCCAGTACTTC.

The V call is TRBV7-2, the J call TRBJ2-1; D remains ambiguous. The CDR3 sequence is 14 residues long. CDR1 and CDR2 (germline): SGHTA, FQGNSA. V was shortened by 5 bases and J by 5 bases, with 13 bases between the two germline ends. The CDR3 DNA is TGTGCCAGCAGCGCCGCCTGGTCGCACAATGAGCAGTTCTTC. The encoded protein is CASSAAWSHNEQFF.

The chain uses TRBV5-5 and TRBJ1-2; D unresolved. Between the trimmed V and J ends, which lost 0 bases and 8 bases, there was a span of 8 bases. The germline gives CDR1 SGHKS, CDR2 YYEKEE (reference sequence). The CDR3 is made up of 12 amino acids. CDR3 nucleotide sequence: TGTGCCAGCAGCTTGGGATGGGAGGGCTACACCTTC. Translated: CASSLGWEGYTF. The variable domain in full, with the rest retrieved from reference TRBV5-5 and TRBJ1-2, is DAGVTQSPTHLIKTRGQQVTLRCSPISGHKSVSWYQQVLGQGPQFIFQYYEKEERGRGNFPDRFSARQFPNYSSELNVNALLLGDSALYLCASSLGWEGYTFGSGTRLTVV.

CDR3 loop: CASSPRSGTVGIYTF. CDR3 sequence (DNA): TGTGCCAGCAGCCCCCGATCCGGGACAGTGGGGATCTACACCTTC. The chain uses TRBV5-4 and TRBJ1-2; TRBD1 agrees at 7 bases. CDR3 length: 15 amino acids. The germline V gene has CDR1 SGHNT and CDR2 YYREEE (reference sequence). With V trimmed by 4 bases and J by 10 bases, 16 bases remained unmatched.